This T cell receptor beta chain is from a study of cytomegalovirus exposure and HLA in healthy donors. Study-level information: Of about 390 genotyped donors, about 81% grouped in the Caucasian-associated ancestry cluster.

Comment on this clone: Its antigen remains unknown.

Healthy bone marrow donors made up the donors. The length of the CDR3 is 13 residues. Trimming took 6 bases from V and 6 from J; bases not matched to a gene: 8. In germline, CDR1 is SQVTM, CDR2 ANQGSEA. The study's findings and limits: A later analysis reportedly found that, within productive TCRs, an Asian-associated ancestry cluster had fewer N-insertions than the mean observed across the roughly 730 donors.

PCR involved 60 Vbeta and 13 Jbeta primers. Under the authors' procedure: There were about 80 million unique TCR beta chains by a later count, and 10 million to 12 million of them were shared. Profiling relied on immunoSEQ multiplex PCR, and the TCRdb table lists in-frame clones only, not all of them. V, J and clone size reflect that table, while D and trimming were determined from the DNA. The table shows tens of thousands of clones, with roughly three quarters occurring only once. The sequence derives from a man aged 25-40 years in good health and CMV-seronegative. Specimen: PBMCs. V usage is TRBV29-1 and J usage is TRBJ1-5, with 7 bases fitting TRBD1. The CDR3 DNA reads TGCAGCGTGGAGGGGGCGCAAGGTCAGCCCCAGCATTTT. Translating gives CSVEGAQGQPQHF. Drawing the rest from reference TRBV29-1 and TRBJ1-5, the complete variable domain is SAVISQKPSRDICQRGTSLTIQCQVDSQVTMMFWYRQQPGQSLTLIATANQGSEATYESGFVIDKFPISRPNLTFSTLTVSNMSPEDSSIYLCSVEGAQGQPQHFGDGTRLSIL.